The T cell receptor beta chain under discussion was sequenced for a study of blood T cell repertoires in COVID-19. Whole-study context: T cells, B-cell-depleted T cells, or PBMCs provided the cDNA or gDNA that served as material.

Deletions cut 4 bases from V and 3 bases from J, with 15 bases between. Germline-derived CDR1 and CDR2 are SGHRS and YFSETQ. The CDR3 consists of 15 residues. In the original workflow: Reference gene primer amplification gave nucleated cell count estimates. The protocol was immunoSEQ multiplex PCR, while the TCRdb copy is restricted to in-frame clones and leaves out a portion. Clone size and the V and J calls come from that table; the DNA yielded D and trimming. The sample lists around 200,000 clones, around four fifths occurring once. The sequence was obtained from a man aged 35 to 55 with active or convalescent COVID-19. The chain carries TRBV5-1 and TRBJ2-3; the D gene is possibly TRBD1 (6 bases). Sequencing input: peripheral blood. The CDR3 DNA follows: TGCGCCAGCAGCCCTTCTCGCCAGGGGACAGATACGCAGTATTTT. It specifies CASSPSRQGTDTQYF.